Following are 24 T cell receptor beta chains from one sample sequenced in a study of control samples from healthy donors and cancer patients (dated by TCRdb to the early 2020s). Library creation used the immunoSEQ multiplex PCR assay. TCRdb provides this immuneACCESS table in a form limited to in-frame rearrangements. Some clones are lacking; in checked studies, under half of them reflect an unresolved V gene, and why the rest are absent is not known. The sample profile shows roughly 76,000 clones; around 95% of them were found once. The ten largest make up 6.2% of the sample. The material sequenced was blood. The receptors come from a middle-aged woman in good health.

The V and J genes are TRBV4-1 and TRBJ2-1; no clear D gene. With 0 bases removed from V and 15 bases from J, the gap between germline ends came to 18 bases. The CDR3 has 14 residues. Germline lookup yields CDR1 MGHRA and CDR2 YSYEKL. CDR3 loop: CASSQEVPDVESFF. CDR3 in DNA: TGCGCCAGCAGCCAAGAAGTCCCGGACGTGGAGTCGTTCTTC.

The V gene is TRBV5-1, the J gene TRBJ2-1; tentative D call: TRBD1 (5 bases). Trimming cost V 4 bases and J 2 bases, with 13 bases left between them. Germline-derived CDR1 and CDR2 are SGHRS and YFSETQ. This CDR3 comprises 15 residues. CDR3 sequence (DNA): TGCGCCAGCAGCCCCACCGACAGCACCTACAATGAGCAGTTCTTC. It translates to CASSPTDSTYNEQFF.

The CDR3 bases are TGTGCCAGCAGTCCGGGACTCCCCGGCGAGCAGTACTTC. Encoded protein: CASSPGLPGEQYF. The gene calls are TRBV6-4 and TRBJ2-7; possible D gene TRBD2, 6 bases. CDR3 length: 13 amino acids. V lost 5 bases and J lost 6, with 14 bases in between. Germline values: CDR1 MRHNA, CDR2 SNTAGT.

The chain is built from TRBV6-5 and TRBJ1-4; D gene unclear. The V and J ends lost 2 bases and 1 base respectively, with 11 bases between them. The CDR3 has 16 residues. Germline CDR1 reads MNHEY; CDR2 reads SVGAGI. CDR3 sequence (DNA): TGTGCCAGCAGTTACAGCGGCGGGGAAACTAATGAAAAACTGTTTTTT. Its protein product is CASSYSGGETNEKLFF.

The J gene is TRBJ1-3, the V gene TRBV18, with D possibly being TRBD1 (6 bases). The CDR3 consists of 15 residues. The V end was cut by 3 bases, the J end by 1 base, with 10 bases between. Germline values: CDR1 KGHSH, CDR2 LQKENI. In DNA form, the CDR3 reads TGTGCCAGCTCACCGGACAGCGGGTCTGGAAACACCATATATTTT. Translating it yields CASSPDSGSGNTIYF.

As DNA, the CDR3 is TGCGCCAGCAGCCCACAGGTTTACAATGAGCAGTTCTTC. Its protein is CASSPQVYNEQFF. The chain joins TRBV4-3 to TRBJ2-1, with a possible D match to TRBD1 (5 bases). Trimming shortened V by 4 bases and J by 4 bases, and 8 bases separated the two germline ends. CDR3 length equals 13 residues. Germline V CDR1 and CDR2: LGHNA, YSLEER.

CDR3 coding DNA: TGTGCCAGCTCTCAAAACCCCAGGGGCGATAACTATGGCTACACCTTC. Translated, it gives CASSQNPRGDNYGYTF. The chain recombines TRBV18 with TRBJ1-2, with D possibly TRBD1 on 6 matching bases. Germline CDR1 KGHSH, CDR2 LQKENI. V was pared by 6 bases and J by 1 base, with 18 bases between. CDR3 length: 16 residues.

The chain couples TRBV6-6 to TRBJ1-3; no definite D call. V lost 6 bases, J lost 0 bases, and 12 bases lay in between. CDR3 length: 15 residues. Germline assignment: CDR1 MNHNY and CDR2 SVGAGI (reference sequence). This chain's CDR3 is CASRYPGDSGNTIYF. CDR3 bases: TGTGCCAGCAGGTACCCCGGGGACTCTGGAAACACCATATATTTT.

This chain joins TRBV5-1 and TRBJ2-5; 13 positions match TRBD2. The CDR3 contains 17 residues. Looked up from germline, CDR1 is SGHRS and CDR2 is YFSETQ. J lost 4 bases, V lost 4 bases, and 10 bases had no gene match. The DNA of the CDR3 is TGCGCCAGCAGCCCAGGTCTGGGACTAGCGGGACGAGAGACCCAGTACTTC. Its protein product is CASSPGLGLAGRETQYF. Combining the CDR3 with reference TRBV5-1 and TRBJ2-5 gives the whole variable domain KAGVTQTPRYLIKTRGQQVTLSCSPISGHRSVSWYQQTPGQGLQFLFEYFSETQRNKGNFPGRFSGRQFSNSRSEMNVSTLELGDSALYLCASSPGLGLAGRETQYFGPGTRLLVL.

The rearrangement uses TRBV7-8 and TRBJ1-4, with D unclear. Trimming cost V 5 bases and J 5 bases, with 12 bases left between them. The CDR3 extends over 14 amino acids. CDR1 and CDR2 from the germline V gene are SGHVS and FQNEAQ. The CDR3 nucleotides read TGTGCCAGCAGCATCGGGAGAGTAAATGAAAAACTGTTTTTT. Translated: CASSIGRVNEKLFF.

The chain uses TRBV5-5 and TRBJ1-5; D not resolved. Germline V gene data show CDR1 as SGHKS and CDR2 as YYEKEE (reference sequence). Trimming shortened V by 0 bases and J by 5 bases, and 12 bases separated the two germline ends. The CDR3 runs 15 residues. CDR3 region: CASSLGWGGDQPQHF. For the CDR3, the DNA is TGTGCCAGCAGCTTGGGGTGGGGAGGAGATCAGCCCCAGCATTTT. The whole variable domain, filled in from reference TRBV5-5 and TRBJ1-5, reads DAGVTQSPTHLIKTRGQQVTLRCSPISGHKSVSWYQQVLGQGPQFIFQYYEKEERGRGNFPDRFSARQFPNYSSELNVNALLLGDSALYLCASSLGWGGDQPQHFGDGTRLSIL.

This clone is a singleton in its sample. The V and J genes are TRBV6-5 and TRBJ1-2; D not certain. This CDR3 spans 15 amino acids. Germline V lookup: CDR1 MNHEY, CDR2 SVGAGI. V was shortened by 5 bases and J by 2 bases, with 15 bases between the two germline ends. CDR3 sequence: CASSPTLRKNYGYTF. CDR3 DNA: TGTGCCAGCAGTCCGACCTTGAGGAAGAACTATGGCTACACCTTC.

The genes are TRBV7-9 and TRBJ1-1; tentative D call: TRBD1 (5 bases). V lost 3 bases to trimming and J lost 3 bases, with 20 bases between them. The CDR3 covers 17 residues. Germline V gene lookup returns CDR1 SEHNR and CDR2 FQNEAQ (reference sequence). DNA for the CDR3: TGTGCCAGCAGCTTGGACCGGGGCCAGCGGCGACACACTGAAGCTTTCTTT. This translates into CASSLDRGQRRHTEAFF.

This chain connects TRBV12-5 to TRBJ1-2, with D unresolved. The CDR3 length is 15 residues. Germline values: CDR1 LGHNT, CDR2 FRNRAP. With 0 bases removed from V and 3 bases from J, the gap between germline ends came to 11 bases. CDR3 DNA sequence: TGTGCTAGTGGTTTGGTAGGCAGGTGGGACTATGGCTACACCTTC. This codes for CASGLVGRWDYGYTF.

This chain links TRBV30 with TRBJ2-1, with TRBD2 matching 8 bases. Germline loops: CDR1 GTSNPN, CDR2 SVGIG (reference sequence). This CDR3 region has 13 residues. J gave up 5 bases and V 3 bases, and 3 bases lay outside the gene matches. The CDR3 sequence: CAWSKGLDNEQFF. In DNA, the CDR3 is TGTGCCTGGAGCAAGGGACTAGACAATGAGCAGTTCTTC.

The chain is built from TRBV6-5 and TRBJ1-3, with 7 positions matching TRBD1. This CDR3 contains 15 residues. Germline V gene data show CDR1 as MNHEY and CDR2 as SVGAGI. Losses at the gene ends were 5 bases for V and 4 bases for J; bases not matched to a gene: 8. The CDR3 spells CASSPSTGVGNTIYF. In nucleotides, the CDR3 is TGTGCCAGCAGTCCTAGTACAGGGGTCGGAAACACCATATATTTT.

The chain carries TRBV4-3 and TRBJ2-7; TRBD1 might be the D (6 bases). Germline CDR1 is LGHNA and CDR2 is YSLEER. Trimming stripped 4 bases from V and 4 bases from J, with 17 bases between. The CDR3 consists of 15 residues. The CDR3: CASSLRLGQGYEQYF. CDR3 nucleotides: TGCGCCAGCAGCCTACGTCTGGGACAAGGGTACGAGCAGTACTTC.

The chain links TRBV6-1 to TRBJ1-1; D not resolved. This CDR3 spans 12 amino acids. The V gene lost 1 base and the J gene lost 1 base, with 1 base spanning the gap. Germline lookup yields CDR1 MNHNS and CDR2 SASEGT. CDR3 in DNA: TGTGCCAGCAGTGAAGGGAACACTGAAGCTTTCTTT. As protein: CASSEGNTEAFF.

CDR3 region: CASSAGGRNTEAFF. In nucleotides, the CDR3 is TGTGCCAGCAGCGCGGGGGGGCGGAACACTGAAGCTTTCTTT. V is TRBV7-3 and J is TRBJ1-1; TRBD1 is a possible D gene (6 bases). Germline lookup yields CDR1 SGHTA and CDR2 FQGTGA. The CDR3 loop spans 14 amino acids. Trimming removed 5 bases at V and 1 base at J, with 11 bases between.

V is TRBV12-3 or TRBV12-4 and J is TRBJ2-2; D is ambiguous. V lost 3 bases and J 4 bases, leaving 6 bases between the germline ends. The CDR3 loop spans 13 amino acids. CDR3 protein: CASSFKGTGELFF. CDR3 in DNA: TGTGCCAGCAGTTTTAAAGGCACCGGGGAGCTGTTTTTT.

The CDR3 nucleotides read TGTGCCAGCAGCGTCGGCGGGGGGGCCGGAGAGACCCAGTACTTC. It encodes CASSVGGGAGETQYF. The V gene is TRBV9, the J gene TRBJ2-5; 9 nucleotides align to TRBD2. CDR1 is SGDLS and CDR2 is YYNGEE in the germline V gene. This CDR3 region has 15 residues. The V and J ends lost 2 bases and 4 bases, in that order; junction bases with no gene match: 6.

This chain uses TRBV14 with TRBJ2-1, with a tentative D call TRBD2 (5 bases). Looked up from germline, CDR1 is SGHDN and CDR2 is FVKESK. The CDR3 spans 15 residues. V gave up 0 bases and J gave up 3 bases, with 9 bases separating them. CDR3 sequence reads: CASSQDRGRYNEQFF. The CDR3, as DNA: TGTGCCAGCAGCCAAGATCGAGGGCGCTACAATGAGCAGTTCTTC. Together with reference TRBV14 and TRBJ2-1, the CDR3 gives the full variable domain: EAGVTQFPSHSVIEKGQTVTLRCDPISGHDNLYWYRRVMGKEIKFLLHFVKESKQDESGMPNNRFLAERTGGTYSTLKVQPAELEDSGVYFCASSQDRGRYNEQFFGPGTRLTVL.

This clone was seen a handful of times. J is TRBJ2-1 and V is TRBV24-1; D is perhaps TRBD1 or TRBD2 (5 bases each). V lost 4 bases and J 9 bases, leaving 6 bases between the germline ends. This CDR3 has 11 amino acids. Germline CDR1 is KGHDR and CDR2 is SFDVKD. CDR3 residues: CATSEGTEQFF. CDR3 bases: TGTGCCACCAGTGAGGGGACTGAGCAGTTCTTC.

V usage is TRBV19 and J usage is TRBJ2-1; no clear D. The CDR3 runs to 11 residues. The V and J ends lost 6 bases and 6 bases respectively, with 6 bases between them. CDR1 and CDR2 from the germline V gene are LNHDA and SQIVND (reference sequence). The CDR3: CASSQPNEQFF. The CDR3 DNA sequence: TGTGCCAGTAGCCAGCCCAATGAGCAGTTCTTC.